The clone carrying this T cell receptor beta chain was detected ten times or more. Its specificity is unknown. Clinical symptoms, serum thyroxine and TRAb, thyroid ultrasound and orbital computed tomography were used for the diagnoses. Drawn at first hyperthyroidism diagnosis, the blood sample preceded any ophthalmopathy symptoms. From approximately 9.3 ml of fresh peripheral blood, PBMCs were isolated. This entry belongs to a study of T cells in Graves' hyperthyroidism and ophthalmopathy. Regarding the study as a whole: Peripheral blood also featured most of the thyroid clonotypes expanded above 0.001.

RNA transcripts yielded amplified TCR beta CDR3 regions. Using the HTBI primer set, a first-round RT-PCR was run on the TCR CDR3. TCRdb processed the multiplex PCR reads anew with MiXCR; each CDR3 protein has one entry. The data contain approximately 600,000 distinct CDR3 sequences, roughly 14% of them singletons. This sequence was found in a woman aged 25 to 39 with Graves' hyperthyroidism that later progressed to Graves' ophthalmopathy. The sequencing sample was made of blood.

CDR3 sequence: CASRKLRLAGGPADTQYF. The CDR3 DNA reads as TGTGCCAGCAGAAAGTTAAGGCTAGCGGGAGGGCCAGCAGATACGCAGTATTTT. This chain joins TRBV6-1 and TRBJ2-3, with TRBD2 identical over 12 bases. Germline CDR1 and CDR2: MNHNS and SASEGT. This CDR3 region has 18 residues. V dropped 6 bases and J dropped 4; count of bases not matched to a gene: 14.